Detailed here is one T cell receptor beta chain. The antigen is not known. Use of 60 Vbeta and 13 Jbeta primers characterized the PCR. Sequencing was performed with immunoSEQ multiplex PCR; in TCRdb, only in-frame clones are kept and a portion is missing. This table holds some 150,000 clones, around 80% found once. The entry originates in a study of cytomegalovirus exposure and HLA in healthy donors. Regarding the study as a whole: From TCR beta sequences, most subjects' HLA-A and HLA-B alleles were reportedly predicted accurately. It was in a later analysis that TCR association rates were seen to vary by HLA locus, highest for DRB1 and lowest for HLA-C. Specificity of a few CMV-associated chains for CMV antigens was verified in vitro. Cytomegalovirus association was listed for 164 TCR beta chains.

The material sequenced was PBMCs. The clonotype originates from a woman aged 18-35 years in good health and CMV-seronegative.

The CDR3 DNA reads as TGTGCCAGCAGCCCCGAGAGGGTTGTTGGCACAGATACGCAGTATTTT. Its translation is CASSPERVVGTDTQYF. V usage is TRBV9 and J usage is TRBJ2-3, with D tentatively TRBD2 (5 bases). This CDR3 is 16 amino acids long. CDR1 and CDR2 from the germline V gene are SGDLS and YYNGEE. Trimming removed 4 bases from V and 1 base from J, with 16 bases in between.